This T cell receptor beta chain was sequenced during a study of control samples from healthy donors and cancer patients. TCRdb's table, derived via immunoSEQ multiplex PCR, lists solely in-frame clones and lacks some. The table shows under 200,000 clones, with about 94% occurring only once. From germline, CDR1 is MNHEY and CDR2 SMNVEV (reference sequence). With 7 bases removed from V and 0 bases from J, the gap between germline ends came to 13 bases. CDR3 size: 15 residues. This clonotype was obtained from a woman in her thirties or forties in good health. Sequencing was done on a sample of blood. The chain couples TRBV27 to TRBJ2-1, with D possibly matching TRBD2 (6 bases). CDR3: CASNSGFSSYNEQFF. Written as DNA, the CDR3 is TGTGCCAGCAACAGCGGGTTCAGCTCCTACAATGAGCAGTTCTTC.